The next 9 T cell receptor beta chains were all read from a single sample in a study of T cell changes during pregnancy in multiple sclerosis. Generated by immunoSEQ multiplex PCR, the TCRdb table keeps only in-frame clones and is missing some. The sample has some 69,000 clones, around 94% seen once. The sample here was peripheral blood, taken in the second trimester of pregnancy. The source of these receptors is a female donor in good health, enrolled as a control in a pregnancy study.

CDR3 region: CASSETRDSAAFF. The CDR3 nucleotides read TGTGCCAGCAGTGAAACCCGGGACAGTGCAGCTTTCTTT. The chain couples TRBV6-1 to TRBJ1-1, with 7 bases aligning to TRBD1. The germline gives CDR1 MNHNS, CDR2 SASEGT. CDR3 length: 13 amino acids. V was pared by 2 bases and J by 10 bases, with 7 bases of the junction left unmatched.

At least ten counts were recorded for this clone. The chain is built from TRBV5-6 and TRBJ1-1; weak D call: TRBD1 (5 bases). CDR1 and CDR2 (germline): SGHDT, YYEEEE. The CDR3 loop spans 15 amino acids. Trimming shortened V by 4 bases and J by 4 bases, and 17 bases separated the two germline ends. This CDR3 is CASSPPGLRSTEAFF. In DNA, the CDR3 is TGTGCCAGCAGCCCGCCGGGACTTAGGAGCACTGAAGCTTTCTTT.

The V call is TRBV5-8, the J call TRBJ1-1; D not resolved. The CDR3 has 17 residues. Looked up from germline, CDR1 is SGHTS and CDR2 is YDEGEE. V was trimmed by 3 bases and J by 0 bases, leaving 18 bases between them. The CDR3 sequence is CASSSWKDGLMNTEAFF. In DNA form, the CDR3 reads TGTGCCAGCAGCTCGTGGAAAGACGGACTAATGAACACTGAAGCTTTCTTT.

DNA of the CDR3: TGCGCCAGCAGCCAAGAGAGAAGCGGGGATACGCAGTATTTT. It codes for CASSQERSGDTQYF. V gene TRBV4-1 combines with J gene TRBJ2-3; TRBD2 is a possible D gene (6 bases). V was trimmed by 0 bases and J by 6 bases, leaving 10 bases between them. The length of the CDR3 is 14 residues. CDR1 and CDR2 from the germline V gene are MGHRA and YSYEKL.

The chain couples TRBV5-5 to TRBJ1-2, with a weak D call TRBD1 (6 bases). Germline CDR1 reads SGHKS; CDR2 reads YYEKEE (reference sequence). The CDR3 runs to 14 residues. Trimming removed 1 base at V and 3 bases at J, with 10 bases between. CDR3 sequence reads: CASSLTGLDYGYTF. The DNA of the CDR3 is TGTGCCAGCAGCTTGACAGGGTTGGACTATGGCTACACCTTC.

The chain combines TRBV28 with TRBJ1-2; 8 nucleotides line up with TRBD1. The J segment lost 4 bases and the V segment lost 5 bases, leaving 6 bases of the junction unmatched. Germline V CDR1 and CDR2: MDHEN, SYDVKM. CDR3 length: 14 residues. The CDR3 region is CASSPWTGFYGYTF. The CDR3 nucleotides read TGTGCCAGCAGTCCTTGGACAGGGTTCTATGGCTACACCTTC.

In the case of this clone: One junction end disagrees with the germline gene, perhaps due to a read error. This chain joins TRBV7-7 and TRBJ2-7; 8 nucleotides match TRBD1. The CDR3 sequence is 15 residues long. Per germline, CDR1 SSHAT and CDR2 FNYEAQ (reference sequence). The chain's CDR3 is CASSPLQGGPYEQYF. The DNA for the CDR3 is TGTGCTAGCAGCCCACTACAGGGGGGCCCCTACGAGCAGTACTTC. Complete variable domain (other parts from reference TRBV7-7 and TRBJ2-7): GAGVSQSPRYKVTKRGQDVTLRCDPISSHATLYWYQQALGQGPEFLTYFNYEAQPDKSGLPSDRFSAERPEGSISTLTIQRTEQRDSAMYRCASSPLQGGPYEQYFGPGTRLTVT.

The V call is TRBV7-6, the J call TRBJ2-7; D is perhaps TRBD1 (7 bases). V lost 5 bases, J lost 7 bases, and 21 bases lay in between. CDR1 and CDR2 from the germline V gene are SGHVS and FNYEAQ. The CDR3 contains 15 residues. The CDR3 DNA is TGTGCCAGCAGCCCCCAGGGGGGACTGGCGTGGGAGCAGTACTTC. It translates to CASSPQGGLAWEQYF.

V usage is TRBV6-5 and J usage is TRBJ2-7; TRBD1 aligns across 8 bases. This CDR3 comprises 14 residues. With 5 bases clipped from V and 2 bases from J, the junction kept 5 bases outside the gene matches. Germline CDR1 reads MNHEY; CDR2 reads SVGAGI. The CDR3 spells CASSRQGLPYEQYF. As DNA, the CDR3 is TGTGCCAGCAGTCGACAGGGGCTCCCCTACGAGCAGTACTTC.